This TCR beta chain derives from a study of beta chain features in type 1 diabetes. Study-wide results and limits: The naive, central memory and Treg TCRB repertoires looked more alike in patients than they did in healthy donors.

The CDR3 has 14 residues. Looked up from germline, CDR1 is SGDLS and CDR2 is YYNGEE. V was pared by 4 bases and J by 3 bases, with 12 bases between. For this clone: Antigen unknown.

The study reverse transcribed the entire isolated RNA, so it sequenced expressed TCRB transcripts. About 3.4 million reads per sample on average were obtained from naive, central memory and regulatory T cell samples. Method: immunoSEQ multiplex PCR; TCRdb's copy keeps in-frame clones and lacks some. Among some 500,000 clones, roughly 11% were seen once, and the ten largest hold 0.035% to 0.05%. This sequence joins TRBV9 and TRBJ2-3, with D unresolved. Material for sequencing was naive CD4+ T cells from blood. The clonotype comes from a woman aged 18-29 years in good health. DNA of the CDR3: TGTGCCAGCAGCCCAACTCGCCGTACAGATACGCAGTATTTT. Translation gives CASSPTRRTDTQYF.